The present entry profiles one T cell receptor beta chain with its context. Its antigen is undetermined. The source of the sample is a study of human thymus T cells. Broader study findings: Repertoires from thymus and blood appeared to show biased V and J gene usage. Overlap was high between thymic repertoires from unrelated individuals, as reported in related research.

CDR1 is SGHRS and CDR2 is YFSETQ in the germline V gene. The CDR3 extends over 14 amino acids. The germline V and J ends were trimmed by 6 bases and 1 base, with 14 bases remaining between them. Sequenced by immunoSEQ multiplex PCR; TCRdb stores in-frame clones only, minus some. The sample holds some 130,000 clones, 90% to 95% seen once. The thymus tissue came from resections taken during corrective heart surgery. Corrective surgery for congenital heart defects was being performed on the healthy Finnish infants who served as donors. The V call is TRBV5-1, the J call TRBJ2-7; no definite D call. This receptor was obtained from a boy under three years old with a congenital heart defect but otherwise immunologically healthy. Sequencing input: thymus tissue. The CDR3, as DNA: TGCGCCAGCACCATGGACGGATCTTCCTACGAGCAGTACTTC. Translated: CASTMDGSSYEQYF.